The 11 T cell receptor beta chains below come from one sample, sequenced in a study of blood T cell repertoires in COVID-19. Generated by immunoSEQ multiplex PCR, the TCRdb table keeps only in-frame clones and is missing some. The data contain roughly 390,000 clones, around 87% of them singletons. The sequencing sample was made of peripheral blood. The receptors shown here come from a woman aged 30 to 39 with COVID-19, enrolled during active disease.

V usage is TRBV28 and J usage is TRBJ2-3; 11 bases align to TRBD2. Germline lookup yields CDR1 MDHEN and CDR2 SYDVKM. J was trimmed by 2 bases and V by 6 bases; bases with no gene match: 7. The CDR3 runs 16 residues. The CDR3 sequence is CASRRGTSGFTDTQYF. CDR3 bases: TGTGCCAGCAGACGGGGGACTAGCGGATTCACAGATACGCAGTATTTT.

The chain carries TRBV5-1 and TRBJ2-5, with 10 positions matching TRBD2. In germline, CDR1 is SGHRS, CDR2 YFSETQ. The V gene end was trimmed by 0 bases and the J gene end by 5 bases; junction bases not matched to a gene: 7. The CDR3 has 16 residues. Written as DNA, the CDR3 is TGCGCCAGCAGCTTGGAGTCTAGCGGGAGTGGTGAGACCCAGTACTTC. This encodes CASSLESSGSGETQYF.

The V gene is TRBV9, the J gene TRBJ1-5; D is unclear. CDR1 SGDLS and CDR2 YYNGEE come from the germline V gene. V lost 0 bases and J 7 bases, leaving 14 bases between the germline ends. The CDR3 contains 15 residues. The CDR3 reads CASSVDISGNQPQHF. The CDR3 DNA reads TGTGCCAGCAGCGTAGATATATCGGGGAACCAGCCCCAGCATTTT.

The chain combines TRBV28 with TRBJ2-1; D is possibly TRBD2 (5 bases). With 8 bases removed from V and 9 bases from J, the gap between germline ends came to 11 bases. The CDR3 length is 11 residues. Germline CDR1 reads MDHEN; CDR2 reads SYDVKM. CDR3 region: CASERSGEQFF. The CDR3 DNA reads TGTGCCAGCGAGAGAAGCGGTGAGCAGTTCTTC.

The gene calls are TRBV27 and TRBJ1-2, with 7 positions matching TRBD1. The CDR3 length is 16 residues. Trimming removed 6 bases from V and 4 bases from J; junction bases left unmatched: 14. Germline CDR1 reads MNHEY; CDR2 reads SMNVEV (reference sequence). CDR3 in DNA: TGTGCCAGCAGGCGACAGGGTCAGTTCCCCATCTATGGCTACACCTTC. It is translated as CASRRQGQFPIYGYTF.

Remarks on this clone: The sample holds other DNA sequences that translate to the same CDR3. The J gene is TRBJ1-5, the V gene TRBV6-5; D gene unclear. Per the germline V gene, CDR1 is MNHEY and CDR2 is SVGAGI. Trimming removed 6 bases from V and 0 bases from J, with 6 bases in between. This CDR3 has 13 residues. CDR3 sequence reads: CASSQNSNQPQHF. The CDR3 DNA reads TGTGCCAGCAGCCAGAATAGCAATCAGCCCCAGCATTTT.

V is TRBV4-1 and J is TRBJ2-6; 7 nucleotides match TRBD1. The CDR3 totals 17 residues. The V and J ends lost 4 bases and 0 bases, in that order; junction bases with no gene match: 6. Germline CDR1 and CDR2: MGHRA and YSYEKL. In DNA, the CDR3 is TGCGCCAGCAGCCTCACAGGGGATCCCTCTGGGGCCAACGTCCTGACTTTC. Translation: CASSLTGDPSGANVLTF.

This clone showed up just a few times. This chain links TRBV4-1 with TRBJ1-2; D gene uncertain. The CDR3 is made up of 16 amino acids. CDR1 and CDR2 from the germline V gene are MGHRA and YSYEKL. The germline V and J ends were trimmed by 3 bases and 0 bases, with 14 bases remaining between them. The CDR3 coding sequence is TGCGCCAGCAGCCAGCAACACCCGGAGGCTAACTATGGCTACACCTTC. It is translated as CASSQQHPEANYGYTF.

The chain recombines TRBV30 with TRBJ1-6, with D hard to call. This CDR3 is built from 13 residues. CDR1 and CDR2 (germline): GTSNPN, SVGIG (reference sequence). Trimming took 7 bases from V and 11 from J, leaving 18 bases between them. As DNA, the CDR3 is TGTGCCTTGAACGGAGGGATCACAGCACCCCTCCACTTT. It yields the protein CALNGGITAPLHF.

This clone appeared a single time. The rearrangement joins TRBV28 to TRBJ1-4; D unclear. This CDR3 spans 16 amino acids. Germline-derived CDR1 and CDR2 are MDHEN and SYDVKM. Trimming pared 4 bases from V and 8 bases from J, leaving 20 bases between. The CDR3 coding sequence is TGTGCCAGCAGTTCCCCATCCGGGCCCCGGGGAGAAAAACTGTTTTTT. This gives the protein CASSSPSGPRGEKLFF.

This sequence joins TRBV4-1 and TRBJ2-2; 8 bases are a match to TRBD1. Trimming took 3 bases from V and 7 from J; bases not matched to a gene: 13. CDR1 is MGHRA and CDR2 is YSYEKL in the germline V gene. This CDR3 contains 17 residues. The CDR3 sequence is CASSQGRTGRLIGELFF. The DNA for the CDR3 is TGCGCCAGCAGCCAGGGCCGGACAGGGAGATTGATCGGGGAGCTGTTTTTT.